Each of the 24 T cell receptor beta chains below was sequenced from the same sample in a study of T-cell reconstitution after alpha-beta-depleted transplantation in children. The TCRbeta library was prepared with unique molecular identifiers. TCRdb reanalysed the PCR reads using MiXCR and keeps one entry per CDR3 protein. The profile shows 150,000 to 250,000 distinct CDR3 sequences, roughly 15% of them singletons. Here the sequenced sample was PBMCs from the stem cell graft donor, taken from the stem cell graft. Receptors originate from a human donor who donated a stem cell graft to a child with acute lymphoblastic leukemia.

The chain recombines TRBV4-1 with TRBJ2-1; 11 bases are shared with TRBD2. The CDR3 is 16 residues long. J was trimmed by 3 bases and V by 4 bases; bases with no gene match: 5. Germline CDR1 reads MGHRA; CDR2 reads YSYEKL. The CDR3 DNA follows: TGCGCCAGCAGCCCCGAGACTAGCGGGAACTACAATGAGCAGTTCTTC. As protein: CASSPETSGNYNEQFF.

The V and J genes are TRBV6-1 and TRBJ2-7, with 8 bases identical to TRBD1. Germline CDR1 is MNHNS and CDR2 is SASEGT. The CDR3 has 15 residues. Germline trimming cut 6 bases from V and 2 bases from J; bases unmatched to any gene: 9. The chain's CDR3 is CASRPGGAGPYEQYF. The CDR3 bases are TGTGCCAGCAGACCAGGGGGCGCAGGTCCCTACGAGCAGTACTTC.

This clonotype was seen at least ten times. The chain links TRBV5-1 to TRBJ1-1; perhaps TRBD1 as D (6 bases). Trimming took off 0 bases at V and 5 bases at J, with 11 bases between the two ends. Germline CDR1 and CDR2: SGHRS and YFSETQ. CDR3 size: 14 residues. The CDR3 loop reads CASSLGDIWTEAFF. The CDR3, as DNA: TGCGCCAGCAGCTTGGGGGACATATGGACTGAAGCTTTCTTT.

This clonotype was detected ten times or more. This chain links TRBV20-1 with TRBJ1-1, with D perhaps matching TRBD1 (5 bases). The CDR3 runs 15 residues. V gave up 3 bases and J gave up 5 bases, with 19 bases separating them. Looked up from germline, CDR1 is DFQATT and CDR2 is SNEGSKA (reference sequence). This CDR3 is CSARRPTSGQTEAFF. The CDR3 DNA reads TGCAGTGCTAGGCGCCCGACTTCGGGGCAAACTGAAGCTTTCTTT.

This clonotype was detected ten times or more. This rearrangement joins TRBV7-6 to TRBJ2-7, with D hard to call. The length of the CDR3 is 13 residues. Trimming cost V 1 base and J 6 bases, with 10 bases left between them. In germline, CDR1 is SGHVS, CDR2 FNYEAQ. DNA of the CDR3: TGTGCCAGCAGCTTAGGGGAACTCTCCGAGCAGTACTTC. Its translation is CASSLGELSEQYF.

This clonotype was counted only a few times. The chain carries TRBV13 and TRBJ2-7; D possibly corresponds to TRBD1 (6 bases). The V and J ends lost 0 bases and 7 bases respectively, with 13 bases between them. The CDR3 consists of 14 residues. Looked up from germline, CDR1 is PRHDT and CDR2 is FYEKMQ (reference sequence). The CDR3 sequence: CASSLGRGRSEQYF. In DNA form, the CDR3 reads TGTGCCAGCAGCTTAGGCAGGGGTAGATCTGAGCAGTACTTC.

At least ten counts were recorded for this clonotype. The chain joins TRBV6-6 to TRBJ2-7; no reliable D call. Trimming left V 8 bases short and J 3 bases short, with 14 bases between. Germline V gives CDR1 MNHNY, CDR2 SVGAGI (reference sequence). The CDR3 is made up of 13 amino acids. The CDR3 coding sequence is TGTGCCAGCGCCGGGTCCCCCTTCTACGAGCAGTACTTC. Translation: CASAGSPFYEQYF.

In this sample, this clonotype turned up a few times. The chain combines TRBV10-3 with TRBJ2-3, with 10 bases aligning to TRBD2. Germline V lookup: CDR1 ENHRY, CDR2 SYGVKD. This CDR3 comprises 16 residues. Trimming cost V 2 bases and J 7 bases; bases outside gene matches: 9. The CDR3: CAISELEREGRNTQYF. CDR3 in DNA: TGTGCCATCAGTGAGCTTGAGCGGGAGGGTCGAAATACGCAGTATTTT.

This clonotype was recorded at least ten times. The rearrangement joins TRBV29-1 to TRBJ2-7; perhaps TRBD1 as D (5 bases). Trimming left V 6 bases short and J 2 bases short, with 8 bases between. The CDR3 length is 11 residues. Germline lookup yields CDR1 SQVTM and CDR2 ANQGSEA. The CDR3 DNA reads as TGCAGCGTGTCGGACACCTACGAGCAGTACTTC. This codes for CSVSDTYEQYF.

The genes are TRBV7-9 and TRBJ2-1, with 12 bases fitting TRBD2. After removal of 4 bases from V and 5 bases from J, the junction contained 9 bases not matched to a gene. Germline CDR1 reads SEHNR; CDR2 reads FQNEAQ (reference sequence). This CDR3 contains 17 residues. The CDR3 loop reads CASSSRTSGIFNNEQFF. Written as DNA, the CDR3 is TGTGCCAGCAGCTCAAGGACTAGCGGGATATTTAACAATGAGCAGTTCTTC.

This clonotype has ten or more counts. The chain combines TRBV5-1 with TRBJ2-2; D might be TRBD2 (6 bases). Germline V lookup: CDR1 SGHRS, CDR2 YFSETQ. The V end was cut by 0 bases, the J end by 1 base, with 7 bases between. The CDR3 has 15 residues. Written as DNA, the CDR3 is TGCGCCAGCAGCTTGGCGGGAGAGAACACCGGGGAGCTGTTTTTT. This encodes CASSLAGENTGELFF.

This clonotype was observed many times. The rearrangement joins TRBV29-1 to TRBJ2-1, with unresolved D. The CDR3 totals 11 residues. The V end lost 1 base, the J end lost 9 bases, and 7 bases lay between the germline ends. Germline CDR1 and CDR2: SQVTM and ANQGSEA. This chain's CDR3 is CSVEVDREQFF. For the CDR3, the DNA is TGCAGCGTTGAAGTGGATCGTGAGCAGTTCTTC.

The J gene is TRBJ2-7, the V gene TRBV29-1; tentatively, D is TRBD1 (7 bases). The V and J ends lost 6 bases and 9 bases respectively, with 18 bases between them. Germline loops: CDR1 SQVTM, CDR2 ANQGSEA. There are 12 residues in the CDR3. The CDR3 sequence is CSVGGQWDAQYF. The CDR3, as DNA: TGCAGCGTGGGGGGACAGTGGGACGCGCAGTACTTC.

In this sample, this clonotype turned up many times. V gene TRBV6-1 combines with J gene TRBJ2-2; D remains unclear. This CDR3 is built from 14 residues. Germline values: CDR1 MNHNS, CDR2 SASEGT. Trimming shortened V by 3 bases and J by 2 bases, and 7 bases separated the two germline ends. Written as DNA, the CDR3 is TGTGCCAGCAGTGAGGGTGTAAACACCGGGGAGCTGTTTTTT. It yields the protein CASSEGVNTGELFF.

This clonotype was counted many times. The chain uses TRBV7-8 and TRBJ2-5; TRBD2 might be the D (5 bases). Germline V CDR1 and CDR2: SGHVS, FQNEAQ. The ends were cut back, 3 bases at V and 2 bases at J, with 16 bases in the middle. This CDR3 is 16 amino acids long. CDR3 in DNA: TGTGCCAGCAGCTTTTACCCGACTGAGCGGCAAGAGACCCAGTACTTC. This gives the protein CASSFYPTERQETQYF.

This clonotype was observed many times. This chain joins TRBV4-2 and TRBJ2-3; D remains ambiguous. The V gene lost 4 bases and the J gene lost 5 bases, with 16 bases spanning the gap. In germline, CDR1 is LGHNA, CDR2 YNFKEQ. This CDR3 contains 15 residues. The CDR3 sequence: CASSLDPGLRDTQYF. The CDR3 DNA reads TGTGCCAGCAGCCTAGACCCGGGTTTGAGAGATACGCAGTATTTT.

This clonotype was recorded many times. CDR3 nucleotide sequence: TGTGCCAGCAGTTTAGCTGATCCTAGCGGGAATTTGCAGTATTTT. Its translation is CASSLADPSGNLQYF. The chain has TRBV12-3 or TRBV12-4 and TRBJ2-3, with 9 bases matching TRBD2. J gave up 11 bases and V 0 bases, and 9 bases lay outside the gene matches. The CDR3 has 15 amino acids.

This clonotype was picked up many times. This chain links TRBV12-3 or TRBV12-4 with TRBJ1-4; the match to TRBD1 covers 10 bases. Trimming removed 5 bases from V and 7 bases from J; junction bases left unmatched: 10. The CDR3 has 16 residues. The DNA of the CDR3 is TGTGCCAGCAGTCCCGTCTCGGGGACAGGGGTTGAAAAACTGTTTTTT. It specifies CASSPVSGTGVEKLFF.

The sample holds many counts of this clonotype. The V and J genes are TRBV11-2 and TRBJ2-1; 14 bases are shared with TRBD2. This CDR3 is built from 18 residues. V gave up 0 bases and J gave up 3 bases; unmatched junction bases: 4. Germline V gives CDR1 SGHAT, CDR2 FQNNGV. CDR3: CASSLEGTSGRFYNEQFF. The CDR3 DNA reads as TGTGCCAGCAGCTTAGAAGGGACTAGCGGGAGATTCTACAATGAGCAGTTCTTC.

This clonotype was seen at least ten times. CDR3 region: CASTLRADYQPQHF. The CDR3 DNA follows: TGTGCCAGCACCCTCCGGGCCGACTATCAGCCCCAGCATTTT. The chain joins TRBV6-1 to TRBJ1-5; D ambiguous. The CDR3 has 14 residues. CDR1 and CDR2 from the germline V gene are MNHNS and SASEGT. The V end lost 7 bases, the J end lost 5 bases, and 15 bases lay between the germline ends.

V usage is TRBV5-1 and J usage is TRBJ2-5; 11 bases match TRBD2. Germline-derived CDR1 and CDR2 are SGHRS and YFSETQ. The CDR3 is 16 residues long. The V segment lost 4 bases and the J segment 1 base; nucleotides outside the gene matches: 6. CDR3 nucleotide sequence: TGCGCCAGCAGCCTTGGGACTAGCGGACCCCAAGAGACCCAGTACTTC. Protein sequence: CASSLGTSGPQETQYF.

Ten or more counts support this clonotype. The rearrangement links TRBV5-1 to TRBJ1-1; D is undetermined. CDR3 size: 13 residues. V lost 0 bases, J lost 6 bases, and 9 bases lay in between. Germline V CDR1 and CDR2: SGHRS, YFSETQ. The CDR3 spells CASSLGRSAEAFF. The CDR3 DNA reads as TGCGCCAGCAGCTTGGGGAGGTCCGCTGAAGCTTTCTTT.

At least ten counts were recorded for this clonotype. The chain recombines TRBV10-3 with TRBJ1-1; weak D call: TRBD1 (5 bases). From germline, CDR1 is ENHRY and CDR2 SYGVKD. This CDR3 has 14 residues. V dropped 6 bases and J dropped 1 base, with 12 bases sitting between them. The DNA of the CDR3 is TGTGCCATCAGACAGGAGGGATCGAACACTGAAGCTTTCTTT. It codes for CAIRQEGSNTEAFF.

The rearrangement joins TRBV5-1 to TRBJ2-7; the D gene is possibly TRBD2 (5 bases). Trimming took 5 bases from V and 2 from J, leaving 17 bases between them. The CDR3 length is 15 residues. The germline V gene has CDR1 SGHRS and CDR2 YFSETQ. CDR3 amino acids: CASRPSGGAAYEQYF. The CDR3 nucleotides read TGCGCCAGCAGACCCTCCGGAGGCGCCGCCTACGAGCAGTACTTC. Full variable domain (rest looked up from reference TRBV5-1 and TRBJ2-7): KAGVTQTPRYLIKTRGQQVTLSCSPISGHRSVSWYQQTPGQGLQFLFEYFSETQRNKGNFPGRFSGRQFSNSRSEMNVSTLELGDSALYLCASRPSGGAAYEQYFGPGTRLTVT.